The following is a T cell receptor beta chain sequence with its context. Its antigen is as yet unknown. This sample is drawn from a study of identical twins. Study-level findings and limits: With beta out-of-frame sequences, excess sharing by twins was weaker.

TCRdb reprocessed the 5' RACE reads with MiXCR, giving one entry per CDR3 protein. The sample carries around 370,000 distinct CDR3 sequences, approximately 9.1% recorded once. CDR1 MNHNS and CDR2 SASEGT come from the germline V gene. CDR3 length equals 15 residues. V was clipped by 3 bases and J by 1 base, with 11 bases between them. Sequencing used naive T cells sorted from blood. The V and J genes are TRBV6-1 and TRBJ2-3; possibly TRBD2 for D (6 bases). The sequence derives from a woman in her forties or fifties in good health. CDR3 nucleotides: TGTGCCAGCAGTGATTGGGGGGAGGGCACAGATACGCAGTATTTT. It encodes CASSDWGEGTDTQYF.